The T cell receptor (beta chain) described here comes from a study of blood T cell repertoires in COVID-19. Clones were read by immunoSEQ multiplex PCR, and TCRdb kept only the in-frame ones, dropping some. Of 250,000 or so clones in the sample, about 90% were seen once. The germline gives CDR1 MNHEY, CDR2 SVGEGT. The J segment lost 11 bases and the V segment lost 5 bases, leaving 15 bases of the junction unmatched. There are 16 residues in the CDR3. Sequencing was done on a sample of peripheral blood. The J gene is TRBJ1-1, the V gene TRBV6-2 or TRBV6-3, with 12 nucleotides matching TRBD1. This receptor was identified in a woman aged 60-75 years with COVID-19, enrolled during active disease. CDR3 nucleotide sequence: TGTGCCAGCAGTCCCGGGACAGGGGGCCGCCCCACGAAGGCTTTCTTT. It encodes CASSPGTGGRPTKAFF.